The rows below give T cell receptor beta chains drawn from one sample of a study of somatic mutations in cytotoxic T cells in rheumatoid arthritis. Some clones are missing from TCRdb's copy, which holds only in-frame ones; the method was immunoSEQ multiplex PCR. The sample lists 2,500 or so clones, roughly four fifths occurring once. The sample comprised CD8+ T cells sorted from blood. These receptors originate from a man in his 70s with rheumatoid arthritis. CDR3s include the opening cysteine and the closing phenylalanine or tryptophan. The D gene is left open where the match is weak. Size tells how often a clone was seen (once, few, many) or the class of an expanded clone, and some rows leave it out.

-	TRBJ1-2	TRBV6-1	11	-	CASRLFYGYTF	TGTGCCAGCAGGTTATTCTATGGCTACACCTTC
-	TRBJ2-1	TRBV7-2	13	-	CASSLAFRNEQFF	TGTGCCAGCAGCTTAGCTTTCCGCAATGAGCAGTTCTTC
TRBD2	TRBJ2-3	TRBV7-9	16	-	CASSLGTSGPADTQYF	TGTGCCAGCAGCTTAGGGACTAGCGGACCCGCGGATACGCAGTATTTT
TRBD1	TRBJ1-2	TRBV5-6	16	-	CASSLGLRDRNYGYTF	TGTGCCAGCAGCTTGGGGCTTAGGGACAGAAACTATGGCTACACCTTC
TRBD1	TRBJ2-1	TRBV2	16	-	CASSADRSSTRNEQFF	TGTGCCAGCAGTGCGGACAGGTCCTCCACTCGGAATGAGCAGTTCTTC
-	TRBJ2-7	TRBV27	12	-	CASSSGSYEQYF	TGTGCCAGCAGTTCGGGGTCCTACGAGCAGTACTTC
-	TRBJ1-2	TRBV6-5	14	few	CASSYGQGGYGYTF	TGTGCCAGCAGTTACGGCCAGGGAGGCTATGGCTACACCTTC
TRBD1	TRBJ2-1	TRBV28	14	once	CASMETGGGNEQFF	TGTGCCAGCATGGAGACAGGGGGCGGGAATGAGCAGTTCTTC
TRBD2	TRBJ2-3	TRBV10-3	12	-	CAAGVGTDTQYF	TGTGCCGCGGGGGTGGGCACAGATACGCAGTATTTT
-	TRBJ2-5	TRBV6-5	14	-	CASTLGRGQETQYF	TGTGCCAGCACCTTGGGCAGGGGCCAAGAGACCCAGTACTTC
-	TRBJ2-1	TRBV5-4	18	few	CASSLPLESGRLYNEQFF	TGTGCCAGCAGCTTGCCATTGGAGTCGGGGAGGCTTTACAATGAGCAGTTCTTC
-	TRBJ2-1	TRBV4-1	15	-	CASSQDPGSYNEQFF	TGCGCCAGCAGCCAAGATCCCGGTTCCTACAATGAGCAGTTCTTC
TRBD2	TRBJ2-7	TRBV18	17	-	CASSLEASGYPSYEQYF	TGTGCCAGCTCACTCGAGGCTAGCGGTTATCCCTCCTACGAGCAGTACTTC
-	TRBJ2-7	TRBV5-5	15	-	CASSLKSNPYEEQYF	TGTGCCAGCAGCTTGAAAAGCAACCCTTACGAGGAGCAGTACTTC
TRBD2	TRBJ2-7	TRBV9	17	-	CASSVDGLAVSSYEQYF	TGTGCCAGCAGCGTAGACGGACTAGCGGTAAGCTCCTACGAGCAGTACTTC
-	TRBJ2-7	TRBV11-2	13	-	CASSLGTVYEQYF	TGTGCCAGCAGCTTAGGAACAGTTTACGAGCAGTACTTC
-	TRBJ2-7	TRBV6-5	13	-	CASSYGDSYEQYF	TGTGCCAGCAGTTACGGAGACAGCTACGAGCAGTACTTC
-	TRBJ1-4	TRBV5-5	15	few	CASSLIGGLGEKLFF	TGTGCCAGCAGCTTGATCGGGGGGCTGGGTGAAAAACTGTTTTTT
-	TRBJ2-1	TRBV4-1	13	-	CASSQVLAGEQFF	TGCGCCAGCAGCCAAGTCCTGGCGGGTGAGCAGTTCTTC
-	TRBJ2-7	TRBV2	15	-	CASSEGEARWYEQYF	TGTGCCAGCAGTGAAGGGGAGGCCAGATGGTACGAGCAGTACTTC
-	TRBJ2-5	TRBV5-6	14	-	CASSRGQFQETQYF	TGTGCCAGCAGCCGAGGACAATTCCAAGAGACCCAGTACTTC
-	TRBJ2-5	TRBV6-1	15	few	CASSEQGLFGETQYF	TGTGCCAGCAGTGAACAGGGCTTATTCGGGGAGACCCAGTACTTC
TRBD2	TRBJ2-1	TRBV7-8	16	few	CASSLAGTSGGREQFF	TGTGCCAGCAGCTTAGCCGGGACTAGCGGGGGGCGGGAGCAGTTCTTC
TRBD1	TRBJ2-3	TRBV6-4	14	-	CASSVTGNADTQYF	TGTGCCAGCAGTGTGACAGGGAACGCAGATACGCAGTATTTT
-	TRBJ1-1	TRBV16	16	-	CASSISMLGLNTEAFF	TGTGCCAGCAGCATCTCTATGTTGGGGCTGAACACTGAAGCTTTCTTT
TRBD2	TRBJ2-3	TRBV7-6	14	-	CASSSVAGADTQYF	TGTGCCAGCAGCTCAGTAGCGGGGGCAGATACGCAGTATTTT
TRBD1	TRBJ2-6	TRBV5-4	17	few	CASSLKQGPSGANVLTF	TGTGCCAGCAGCTTAAAACAGGGGCCATCTGGGGCCAACGTCCTGACTTTC
-	TRBJ2-2	TRBV13	14	-	CASTSAVYTGELFF	TGTGCCAGCACCTCGGCGGTTTACACCGGGGAGCTGTTTTTT
TRBD2	TRBJ2-3	TRBV5-1	16	-	CASSFVGGVNTDTQYF	TGCGCCAGCAGCTTCGTTGGGGGGGTGAACACAGATACGCAGTATTTT
-	TRBJ1-3	TRBV2	15	few	CASYLDSSFGNTIYF	TGTGCCAGCTATTTGGACAGTTCTTTTGGAAACACCATATATTTT
-	TRBJ1-5	TRBV7-9	16	-	CASSLGQLSANQPQHF	TGTGCCAGCAGCTTAGGACAGTTAAGCGCCAATCAGCCCCAGCATTTT
-	TRBJ2-4	TRBV6-1	12	few	CASITGSGEQYF	TGTGCCAGCATAACCGGCTCAGGGGAACAGTACTTC
-	TRBJ2-7	TRBV5-4	12	-	CASSPSRGEQYF	TGTGCCAGCAGCCCATCCCGCGGCGAGCAGTACTTC
TRBD2	TRBJ2-7	TRBV6-5	15	once	CASSPVAGGPDEQYF	TGTGCCAGCAGCCCCGTAGCGGGAGGGCCGGATGAGCAGTACTTC
-	TRBJ2-1	TRBV25-1	10	-	CASKGNEQFF	TGTGCCAGCAAGGGGAATGAGCAGTTCTTC
TRBD1	TRBJ1-1	TRBV6-5	14	few	CASSLIDRATEAFF	TGTGCCAGCAGTTTGATCGACAGGGCCACTGAAGCTTTCTTT
-	TRBJ2-3	TRBV19	15	-	CASSIGATVTDTQYF	TGTGCCAGTAGTATAGGGGCGACAGTCACAGATACGCAGTATTTT
TRBD2	TRBJ2-1	TRBV9	15	-	CASSGSGSIGDEQFF	TGTGCCAGCAGCGGGAGCGGGAGTATCGGAGATGAGCAGTTCTTC
-	TRBJ2-7	TRBV29-1	13	-	CSVVRGTSDEQYF	TGCAGCGTTGTTCGGGGGACGTCCGACGAGCAGTACTTC
TRBD2	TRBJ2-7	TRBV27	13	few	CASSLRGGFEQYF	TGTGCCAGCAGTCTACGGGGGGGGTTCGAGCAGTACTTC
TRBD1	TRBJ2-2	TRBV4-1	16	few	CASSQDPQGVAGELFF	TGCGCCAGCAGCCAAGATCCACAGGGGGTTGCCGGGGAGCTGTTTTTT
-	TRBJ2-7	TRBV10-1	14	-	CASRQAAGSYEQYF	TGCGCCAGCCGTCAGGCCGCGGGTTCCTACGAGCAGTACTTC
TRBD1	TRBJ1-5	TRBV4-2	16	few	CASSQDRGQVNQPQHF	TGTGCCAGCAGCCAAGATCGGGGACAGGTCAATCAGCCCCAGCATTTT
-	TRBJ2-7	TRBV4-1	15	-	CASSQIEAEYHEQYF	TGCGCCAGCAGCCAAATCGAAGCGGAGTACCACGAGCAGTACTTC
-	TRBJ2-3	TRBV7-7	14	-	CASSLNQGLDTQYF	TGTGCCAGCAGCTTAAACCAGGGTTTAGATACGCAGTATTTT